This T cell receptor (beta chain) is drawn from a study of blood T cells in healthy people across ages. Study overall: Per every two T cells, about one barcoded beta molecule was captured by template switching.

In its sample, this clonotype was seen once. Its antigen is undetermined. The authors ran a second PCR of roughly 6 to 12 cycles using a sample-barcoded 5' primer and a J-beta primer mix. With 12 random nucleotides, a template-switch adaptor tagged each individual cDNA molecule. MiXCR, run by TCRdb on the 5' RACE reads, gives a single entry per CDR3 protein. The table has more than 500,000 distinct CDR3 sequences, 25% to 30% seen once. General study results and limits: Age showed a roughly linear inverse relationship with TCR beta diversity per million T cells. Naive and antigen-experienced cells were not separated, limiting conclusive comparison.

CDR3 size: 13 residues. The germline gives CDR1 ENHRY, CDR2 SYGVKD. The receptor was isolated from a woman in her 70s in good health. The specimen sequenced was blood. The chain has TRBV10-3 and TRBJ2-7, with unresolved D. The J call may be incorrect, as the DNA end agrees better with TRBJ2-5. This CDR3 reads CAISESNEETQYF. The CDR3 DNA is TGTGCCATCAGTGAGTCGAACGAAGAGACCCAGTACTTC.